Detailed here is one T cell receptor (beta chain). The data are from a study of blood T cell repertoires in COVID-19. Study background: Acute-phase and convalescent COVID-19 samples originated in the United States, Italy and Spain.

In the source study's methods: Estimates of nucleated cell counts were drawn from the amplification of reference gene primers. Sequencing used immunoSEQ multiplex PCR; TCRdb keeps in-frame clones, though not all of them. Clone size and the V and J calls come from that table; the DNA yielded D and trimming. The sample has hundreds of thousands of clones; 88% are singletons. Looked up from germline, CDR1 is MNHEY and CDR2 is SMNVEV (reference sequence). The CDR3 is made up of 15 amino acids. Trimming took 5 bases from V and 1 from J; bases not matched to a gene: 4. This chain connects TRBV27 to TRBJ2-1, with 8 positions matching TRBD1. The sample comprised peripheral blood. The sequence was obtained from a woman between 65 and 79 years old with COVID-19, enrolled during active disease. The CDR3: CASSPRTGSYNEQFF. CDR3 DNA: TGTGCCAGCAGTCCTCGGACAGGGTCCTACAATGAGCAGTTCTTC.